The clone carrying this TCR beta chain came up once. TCRdb processed the 5' RACE reads anew with MiXCR; each CDR3 protein has one entry. The sample carries fewer than 550,000 distinct CDR3 sequences, roughly 15% recorded once. The sample belongs to a study of identical twins. The same data also contributed to another study, on yellow fever vaccine responses in identical twins.

This TCR was recovered from a woman aged 18-35 years in good health. The source material was CD4+ T cells sorted from blood.

This CDR3 reads CASSPSTLSEQYF. In nucleotides, the CDR3 is TGTGCCAGCAGCCCATCGACACTGTCGGAGCAGTACTTC. This chain connects TRBV7-3 to TRBJ2-7; no reliable D call. V was pared by 5 bases and J by 7 bases, with 15 bases between. Germline CDR1 reads SGHTA; CDR2 reads FQGTGA. The length of the CDR3 is 13 residues.